This entry describes one TCR beta chain. The antigen this receptor binds is unknown. No much larger clone exists at a distance of one base, and base qualities are not known. Using the deep immunoSEQ assay, TCR CDR3 regions were amplified from genomic DNA by multiplex PCR. For each cell subset, the extracted genomic DNA was distributed evenly across all wells of several immunoSEQ 96-well plates, and each plate served as one replicate. Each replicate PCR for sorted subsets received roughly 200 ng genomic DNA, equal to about 30,000 T cell genomes. Purified libraries were measured with a Qubit 3.0 fluorometer, size-checked on a Bioanalyzer 2100, and measured again with the KAPA Library Quantification kit. Each immunoSEQ 96-well plate was sequenced on its own single-read 150-cycle Illumina NextSeq 550 flow cell. As for how the authors treated the data: Because the immunoSEQ output included only junctional sequences and no quality scores, the filtering could not be the same as the filtering used for full-length reads. To assign V/J genes and CDR3, sequences were annotated using PyIR, a Python wrapper for IgBLAST v1.9, with IMGT germline references. Reads were filtered out if the reads had weak V/J assignments (E-value above 1e-6), no CDR3, stop codons, out-of-frame junctions, or ambiguous translated residues. V3J clonotypes were defined by identical inferred V gene, J gene, and CDR3 amino acid sequence. Percentage overlap between repertoires was calculated by dividing the number of shared unique clonotypes by the size of the smaller repertoire. Repertoire richness was assessed with RTK rarefaction, the Chao1 estimator, and Recon v2.1 estimates of unobserved clonotypes. For all TCRbeta clonotypes obtained by the gDNA method from four donors, generation probabilities were computed with OLGA. The clones in this table, taken by TCRdb from immuneACCESS, are in-frame only. Not every clone is retained; where verified, under half of the shortfall comes from an unresolved V gene, and the cause of the rest is unknown. The DNA was the basis for D and trimming; V, J and clone size are from that table. This sample is represented by over a million clones; approximately 80% of them were singletons. The ten largest clones add up to more than 0.45% of the sample.

Donors were healthy HIV-negative adults with no recently reported acute infections or vaccinations. All donors were Caucasian adults living in Nashville, Tennessee, USA. Magnetic negative selection was used to enrich CD4+ T cells, after which naive cells were positively selected on CD45RA and the negative fraction became the memory subset. Blood was collected by leukapheresis, and PBMCs were isolated by Ficoll-Histopaque density gradient centrifugation and then cryopreserved in liquid nitrogen vapor phase. Purity and quantity of every magnetically sorted T cell population were checked by analytical flow cytometry. From each sorted fraction, genomic DNA was isolated and quantified by UV absorbance on a Nanodrop 2000c. This sample is part of a study of shared clonotypes between healthy human individuals (dated by TCRdb to about 2020). General notes on the study: Three men and two women, aged 18 to 49 years, made up the cohort. To estimate repertoire size and how much clonotypes are shared between individuals, the study performed deep sequencing of blood TCR repertoires from about five healthy adults. For each donor, CD4 naive and CD4 memory were each given three plates, CD8 naive was given two plates, and CD8 memory was given one plate. Per donor, leukapheresis produced somewhere between about 0.85 and 8.9 billion PBMCs. Libraries were prepared and TCR repertoires were sequenced by different laboratories using diverse techniques, in order to increase sequencing depth and limit assay-specific biases. General findings and caveats noted by the study authors: Estimated clonotype richness was generally larger for naive than for memory subsets. Pairwise subsampling led to the expectation that sequencing depth would affect the degree of clonotype sharing among donors. Compared with non-shared clonotypes, the clonotypes found in all four sorted-subset donors had higher generation probabilities. Even with the large sequencing depth, rarefaction of the sorted-subset datasets indicated that sequencing was incomplete. When a handful of donors were compared, the shared fraction of clonotypes was around 5.1% for naive CD4, over 3% for naive CD8, 2.3% for memory CD4, and less than 0.45% for memory CD8. Only blood was sampled, and tissue TCR repertoires likely differ from those in blood. The small number of donors limited the genetic and exposure-history diversity represented.

The CDR3 sequence holds 16 residues, the cysteine and phenylalanine included. The entry retains the CDR3 DNA only, 48 bases that are in frame from base 1. The germline V gene sets CDR1 to MDHEN and CDR2 to SYDVKM. Between the V and J ends, shortened by 6 bases and 2 bases respectively, the junction contains 20 bases. The chain is encoded by TRBV28 joined to TRBJ2-7; the D gene is unclear. The source material was memory CD4+ T cells from PBMCs. Per the publication, the cell subset or site label means: CD45RA-negative fraction. The receptor was isolated from a man between 18 and 29 years old in good health. Some clones in this sample may be carry-over from other donors' samples. At the DNA level, the sequence is TGTGCCAGCAGCCCCCAGTTAGAAGCTTTTACCTACGAGCAGTACTTC. Translated, this gives CASSPQLEAFTYEQYF.